The clone carrying this TCR beta chain was seen a few times. Its antigen is currently unknown. Trimming took 6 bases from V and 3 from J; bases not matched to a gene: 12. This CDR3 spans 17 amino acids. CDR1 is MNHEY, CDR2 SVGAGI, per germline. The data were taken from a study of early T cells in non-severe SARS-CoV-2 infection. TCRdb re-derived calls from the 5' RACE reads in MiXCR, one entry per CDR3 protein. Among 56,000 or so distinct CDR3 sequences listed, 10% were seen once. Study-wide findings and caveats: There was a bias toward anti-spike CD8 responses in VDJdb matching, which missed private and CD4 specificities.

The clonotype was recovered from an adult who was a healthcare worker with PCR-confirmed SARS-CoV-2 infection or an uninfected control (not recorded which). The V and J genes are TRBV6-5 and TRBJ1-3; 9 bases align to TRBD1. Sequences were obtained from whole blood. In DNA form, the CDR3 reads TGTGCCAGCAGAGAAAACGGAGGGACAGGGTATGGAAACACCATATATTTT. Its translation is CASRENGGTGYGNTIYF.